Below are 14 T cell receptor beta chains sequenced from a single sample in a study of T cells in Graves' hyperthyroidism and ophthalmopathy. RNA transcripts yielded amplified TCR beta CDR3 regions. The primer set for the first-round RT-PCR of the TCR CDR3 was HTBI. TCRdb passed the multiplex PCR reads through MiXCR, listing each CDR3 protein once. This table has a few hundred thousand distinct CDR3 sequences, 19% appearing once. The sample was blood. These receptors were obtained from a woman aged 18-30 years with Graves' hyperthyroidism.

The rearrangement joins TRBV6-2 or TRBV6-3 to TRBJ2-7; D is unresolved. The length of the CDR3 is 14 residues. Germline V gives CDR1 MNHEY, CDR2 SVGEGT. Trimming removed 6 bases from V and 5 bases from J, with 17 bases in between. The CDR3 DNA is TGTGCCAGCAGCAGACGGAGTGTTATCCACGAGCAGTACTTC. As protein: CASSRRSVIHEQYF.

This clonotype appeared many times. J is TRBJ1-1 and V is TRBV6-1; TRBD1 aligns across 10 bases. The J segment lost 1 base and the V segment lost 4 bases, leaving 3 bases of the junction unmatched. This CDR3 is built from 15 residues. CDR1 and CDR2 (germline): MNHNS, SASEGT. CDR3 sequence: CASSGRDRGNTEAFF. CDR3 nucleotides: TGTGCCAGCAGTGGCCGGGACAGGGGGAACACTGAAGCTTTCTTT.

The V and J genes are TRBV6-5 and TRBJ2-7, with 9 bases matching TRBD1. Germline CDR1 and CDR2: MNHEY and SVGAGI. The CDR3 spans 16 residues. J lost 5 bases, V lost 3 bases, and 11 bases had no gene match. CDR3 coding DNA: TGTGCCAGCAGTTATACACCGGGACAGGGCCTCCACGAGCAGTACTTC. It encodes CASSYTPGQGLHEQYF.

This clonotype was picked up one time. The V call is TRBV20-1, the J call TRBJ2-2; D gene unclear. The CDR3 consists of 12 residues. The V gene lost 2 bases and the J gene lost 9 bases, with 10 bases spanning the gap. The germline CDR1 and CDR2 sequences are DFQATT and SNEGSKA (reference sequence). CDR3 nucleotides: TGCAGTGCTAGACTTACAGAATGGGAGCTGTTTTTT. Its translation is CSARLTEWELFF.

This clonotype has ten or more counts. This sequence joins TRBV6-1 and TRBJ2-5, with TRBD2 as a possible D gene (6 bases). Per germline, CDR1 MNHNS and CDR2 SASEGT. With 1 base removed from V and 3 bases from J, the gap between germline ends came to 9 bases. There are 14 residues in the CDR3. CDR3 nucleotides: TGTGCCAGCAGTGAAGGACTAGAGGAAGAGACCCAGTACTTC. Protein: CASSEGLEEETQYF.

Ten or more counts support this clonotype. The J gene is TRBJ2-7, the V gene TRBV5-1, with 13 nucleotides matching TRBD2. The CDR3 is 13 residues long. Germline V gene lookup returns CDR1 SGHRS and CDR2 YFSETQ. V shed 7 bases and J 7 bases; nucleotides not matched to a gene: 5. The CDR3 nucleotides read TGCGCCAGCTCACTAGCGGGGGGGCCGGAGCAGTACTTC. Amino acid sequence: CASSLAGGPEQYF. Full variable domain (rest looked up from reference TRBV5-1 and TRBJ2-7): KAGVTQTPRYLIKTRGQQVTLSCSPISGHRSVSWYQQTPGQGLQFLFEYFSETQRNKGNFPGRFSGRQFSNSRSEMNVSTLELGDSALYLCASSLAGGPEQYFGPGTRLTVT.

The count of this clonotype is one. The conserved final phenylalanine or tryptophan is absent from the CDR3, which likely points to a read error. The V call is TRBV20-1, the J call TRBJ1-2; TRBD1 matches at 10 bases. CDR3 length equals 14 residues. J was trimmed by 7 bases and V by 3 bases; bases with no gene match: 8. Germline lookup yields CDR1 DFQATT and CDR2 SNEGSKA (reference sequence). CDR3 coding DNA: TGCAGTGCTAGCAGACAGGGGGCGTTGAGTGGCTACACCGTC. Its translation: CSASRQGALSGYTV.

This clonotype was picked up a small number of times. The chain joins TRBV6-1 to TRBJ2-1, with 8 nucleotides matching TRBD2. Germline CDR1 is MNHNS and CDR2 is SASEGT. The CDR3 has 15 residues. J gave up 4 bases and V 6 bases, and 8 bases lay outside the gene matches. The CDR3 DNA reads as TGTGCCAGCAGAGGTCCGGGGGGGCTTTACAATGAGCAGTTCTTC. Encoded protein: CASRGPGGLYNEQFF.

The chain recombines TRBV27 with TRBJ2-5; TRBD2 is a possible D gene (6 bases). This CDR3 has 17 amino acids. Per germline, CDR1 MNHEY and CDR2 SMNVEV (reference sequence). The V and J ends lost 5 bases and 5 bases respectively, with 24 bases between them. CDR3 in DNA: TGTGCCAGCAGTCCCCTCGGGAGTCCGGGGTCGATGGAGACCCAGTACTTC. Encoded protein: CASSPLGSPGSMETQYF.

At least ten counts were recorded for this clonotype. This CDR3 is CASRPQLGRALLEGYTF. CDR3 nucleotides: TGTGCCAGCAGACCACAACTGGGCAGGGCCCTTCTGGAGGGCTACACCTTC. The genes are TRBV12-3 or TRBV12-4 and TRBJ1-2; maybe TRBD1 (5 bases). The V and J ends lost 6 bases and 8 bases respectively, with 28 bases between them. CDR3 length equals 17 residues.

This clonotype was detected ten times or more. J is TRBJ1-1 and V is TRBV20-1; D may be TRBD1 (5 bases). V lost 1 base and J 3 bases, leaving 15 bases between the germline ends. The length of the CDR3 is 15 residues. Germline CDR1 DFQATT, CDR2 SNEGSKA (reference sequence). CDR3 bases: TGCAGTGCTAGAGTCGCTCGCGGGGGGTACACTGAAGCTTTCTTT. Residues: CSARVARGGYTEAFF.

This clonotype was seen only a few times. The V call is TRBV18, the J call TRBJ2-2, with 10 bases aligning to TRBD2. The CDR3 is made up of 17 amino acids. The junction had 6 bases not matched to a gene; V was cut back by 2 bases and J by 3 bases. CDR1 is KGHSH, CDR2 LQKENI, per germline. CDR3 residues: CASSPNRLAGYTGELFF. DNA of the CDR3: TGTGCCAGCTCACCAAACAGACTAGCGGGCTACACCGGGGAGCTGTTTTTT.

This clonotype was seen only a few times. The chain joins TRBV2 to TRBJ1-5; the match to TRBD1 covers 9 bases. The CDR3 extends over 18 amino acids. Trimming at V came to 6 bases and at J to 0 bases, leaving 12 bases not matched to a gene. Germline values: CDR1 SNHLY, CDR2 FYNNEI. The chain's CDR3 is CASSAPGQGLYSNQPQHF. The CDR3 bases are TGTGCCAGCAGCGCCCCGGGACAGGGCCTTTATAGCAATCAGCCCCAGCATTTT.

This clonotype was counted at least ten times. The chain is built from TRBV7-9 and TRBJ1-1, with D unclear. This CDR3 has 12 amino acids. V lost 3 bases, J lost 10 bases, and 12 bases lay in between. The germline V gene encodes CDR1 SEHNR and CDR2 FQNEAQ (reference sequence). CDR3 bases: TGTGCCAGCAGCTTGGGCCCTGAGGTAGCTTTCTTT. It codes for CASSLGPEVAFF.